These T cell receptor beta chains were read from a single sample in a study of T cell repertoires in cytomegalovirus infection. TCRdb re-called the reads with MiXCR, one entry per CDR3 protein. This table holds tens of thousands of distinct CDR3 sequences, about 24% found once. These receptors have no known antigen. Sequenced here: CD8+ T cells from cultured PBMCs, sampled from culture after CMV antigen stimulation. The receptors originated from a human donor in good health (CMV status not recorded). Some clones in this sample may be carry-over from other donors' samples. Both conserved end residues are part of each CDR3. The order of the fields is V gene, J gene, clone size, CDR3 length, D gene, CDR3 DNA, CDR3 protein. A D gene is named only where the DNA matches it firmly. Clone size is given for some rows only: seen once, a few or many times, or a class if the clone is expanded.

TRBV12-3/TRBV12-4	TRBJ2-1	-	11	-	TGTGCCATCAAAGGGGATAATGAGCAGTTCTTC	CAIKGDNEQFF
TRBV6-2/TRBV6-3	TRBJ1-5	-	16	-	TGTGCCAGCAGGACGGAAGAAGGGTATAGCAATCAGCCCCAGCATTTT	CASRTEEGYSNQPQHF
TRBV4-3	TRBJ1-4	few	16	-	TGCGCCAGCAGCCAGGTGGGGTTGGGAGCGGATGAAAAACTGTTTTTT	CASSQVGLGADEKLFF
TRBV12-3/TRBV12-4	TRBJ1-5	many	15	-	TGTGCCAGCAGTTTTCGGGGCATTAGCAATCAGCCCCAGCATTTT	CASSFRGISNQPQHF
TRBV19	TRBJ1-2	few	14	TRBD1	TGTGCCAGTAGTATCGCCGGGACAGGGATGAGTCACACCTTC	CASSIAGTGMSHTF
TRBV7-8	TRBJ2-3	many	15	-	TGTGCCAGCAGCTTAAGGGAGGTTAGCACAGATACGCAGTATTTT	CASSLREVSTDTQYF
TRBV27	TRBJ1-1	few	14	-	TGTGCCAGCAGTTTATCCCCTCGGGGCACTGAAGCTTTCTTT	CASSLSPRGTEAFF
TRBV28	TRBJ2-4	many	17	TRBD1	TGTGCCAGCAGTTCGCCGGGACAGGGGTTAGCCAAAAACATTCAGTACTTC	CASSSPGQGLAKNIQYF
TRBV29-1	TRBJ1-1	-	14	-	TGCAGCGTTGAGGGGGGGCTAGAGAACACTGAAGCTTTCTTT	CSVEGGLENTEAFF
TRBV6-5	TRBJ2-2	few	16	TRBD1	TGTGCCAGCAGTTCGGACAGGGGTTCAAACACCGGGGAGCTGTTTTTT	CASSSDRGSNTGELFF
TRBV11-1	TRBJ1-2	few	14	-	TGTGCCAGCAGCTTACCGACAGGAAACTATGGCTACACCTTC	CASSLPTGNYGYTF
TRBV11-2	TRBJ2-1	many	15	-	TGTGCCAGCAGCTTAGTGGCAGAAATCGTCAATGAGCAGTTCTTC	CASSLVAEIVNEQFF
TRBV12-5	TRBJ2-1	-	14	TRBD2	TGTGCTAGTGGCTTGACTAGCGGGGCGGTTGAGCAGTTCTTC	CASGLTSGAVEQFF
TRBV19	TRBJ2-1	-	14	-	TGTGCCAGTAGTTCCCGGACCAGCTACAATGAGCAGTTCTTC	CASSSRTSYNEQFF
TRBV4-3	TRBJ2-1	-	13	-	TGCGCCAGCAGCCTACGGGGGTTGGATGAGCAGTTCTTC	CASSLRGLDEQFF
TRBV12-3/TRBV12-4	TRBJ1-1	-	14	-	TGTGCCAGCAGTTTGACAGTTATGAACACTGAAGCTTTCTTT	CASSLTVMNTEAFF
TRBV6-1	TRBJ2-7	-	15	-	TGTGCCAGCATACATCAAGGGGGGCACTCCTACGAGCAGTACTTC	CASIHQGGHSYEQYF
TRBV7-6	TRBJ2-7	many	14	-	TGTGCCAGCAGCTTGGCTGACACGTCCTACGAGCAGTACTTC	CASSLADTSYEQYF
TRBV13	TRBJ2-3	-	15	-	TGTGCCAGCAGCTTTTCCTTAACCACTACAGATACGCAGTATTTT	CASSFSLTTTDTQYF
TRBV10-3	TRBJ1-2	-	15	TRBD1	TGTGCCATCAGGGCCCGGGACAGAAACCTCGTGGGCTACACCTTC	CAIRARDRNLVGYTF
TRBV30	TRBJ2-3	-	13	-	TGTGCCTGGAGTGTGATGATTGGAGATACGCAGTATTTT	CAWSVMIGDTQYF
TRBV30	TRBJ2-7	-	12	-	TGTGCCTGCAACTTACTAGTATCCGAGCAGTACTTC	CACNLLVSEQYF
TRBV6-2/TRBV6-3	TRBJ2-1	few	15	TRBD2	TGTGCCAGCAAACAGGGACTAGTTATCTACAATGAGCAGTTCTTC	CASKQGLVIYNEQFF
TRBV9	TRBJ2-2	-	14	-	TGTGCCAGCAGCGTAACAGGGAACACCGGGGAGCTGTTTTTT	CASSVTGNTGELFF
TRBV7-6	TRBJ2-7	many	16	TRBD1	TGTGCCAGCAGCTTTACCGGGGGCAGGGGGCTGTACGAGCAGTACTTC	CASSFTGGRGLYEQYF
TRBV27	TRBJ2-1	many	15	TRBD2	TGTGCCAGCAGTTTATCAGGCGGGGGTTGGGATGAGCAGTTCTTC	CASSLSGGGWDEQFF
TRBV6-2/TRBV6-3	TRBJ2-1	many	14	-	TGTGCCAGCAGTCCGACTGGGACTTACAATGAGCAGTTCTTC	CASSPTGTYNEQFF
TRBV12-3/TRBV12-4	TRBJ1-5	-	12	-	TGTGCCAGCAAGTATTTCGATCAGCCCCAGCATTTT	CASKYFDQPQHF
TRBV7-2	TRBJ2-3	many	13	TRBD2	TGTGCCAGCAGCTCCGGGACTAGTGATACGCAGTATTTT	CASSSGTSDTQYF
TRBV28	TRBJ1-2	-	13	-	TGTGCCAGCAGTTTAGGATCCCCATATGGCTACACCTTC	CASSLGSPYGYTF